This T cell receptor (beta chain) comes out of a study of T cells in Graves' hyperthyroidism and ophthalmopathy. This clonotype was seen only a few times. Antigen specificity is unknown. The CDR3 extends over 15 amino acids. Per the germline V gene, CDR1 is MNHEY and CDR2 is SVGAGI. V was pared by 2 bases and J by 3 bases, with 13 bases between. Points from the study as a whole: The blood repertoire included most of the expanded thyroid clonotypes above 0.001.

Amplification of TCR beta CDR3 regions used RNA as the template. The study used the HTBI primer set for a first-round RT-PCR of the TCR CDR3. TCRdb processed the multiplex PCR reads anew with MiXCR; each CDR3 protein has one entry. The sample includes around 180,000 distinct CDR3 sequences, about 15% of them seen just once. Using 10 ml of fresh peripheral blood, PBMCs were prepared. The sequence was obtained from a woman aged 45 to 65 with Graves' hyperthyroidism. Sequenced: blood. This chain connects TRBV6-5 to TRBJ1-1; D unclear. This CDR3 reads CASSYRRKSDTEAFF. The DNA of the CDR3 is TGTGCCAGCAGTTACCGTCGGAAGAGCGACACTGAAGCTTTCTTT.